Below are 2 T cell receptor beta chains sequenced from a single sample in a study of shared clonotypes between healthy human individuals. Sequencing was performed with immunoSEQ multiplex PCR; in TCRdb, only in-frame clones are kept and a portion is missing. The sample includes about 490,000 clones, 79% of them seen just once. The sample consisted of PBMCs. The receptor source for this set is a woman aged 40 to 55 in good health. Some clones in this sample may be carry-over from other donors' samples.

The chain carries TRBV7-9 and TRBJ2-2, with D maybe TRBD2 (6 bases). The germline CDR1 and CDR2 sequences are SEHNR and FQNEAQ (reference sequence). The CDR3 consists of 14 residues. The V end lost 3 bases, the J end lost 5 bases, and 10 bases lay between the germline ends. For the CDR3, the DNA is TGTGCCAGCAGCTTCAAGACTAGTACCGGGGAGCTGTTTTTT. The encoded protein is CASSFKTSTGELFF.

The rearrangement uses TRBV14 and TRBJ2-7; D is ambiguous. V dropped 4 bases and J dropped 0 bases, with 4 bases sitting between them. CDR3 length equals 12 residues. Per the germline V gene, CDR1 is SGHDN and CDR2 is FVKESK. The CDR3 DNA sequence: TGTGCCAGCAGCCGGAGCTCCTACGAGCAGTACTTC. Protein sequence: CASSRSSYEQYF.